The rows below give T cell receptor beta chains drawn from one sample of a study of blood T cell repertoires in COVID-19. Libraries were prepared by immunoSEQ multiplex PCR; TCRdb keeps only in-frame clonotypes and omits some of them. Of under 250,000 clones in the sample, 83% were seen once. Specimen: PBMCs or T cells enriched from blood (not recorded which). The receptors derive from a woman in her thirties or forties who had been exposed to COVID-19. CDR3s include the opening cysteine and the closing phenylalanine or tryptophan. The order of the fields is J gene, D gene, clone size, V gene, CDR3 DNA, CDR3 protein. The D gene is left open where the match is weak. Size is stated for part of the rows, as once, few or many counts, or as a class when the clone is expanded.

TRBJ2-7 TRBD1 few TRBV18 TGTGCCAGCTCACCCCGGGACAGCTCCTACGAGCAGTACTTC CASSPRDSSYEQYF
TRBJ2-7 TRBD2 NA TRBV3-1/TRBV3-2 TGTGCCAGCAGCCAAGATTTACCTAGCGGGGGGGTCTACGAGCAGTACTTC CASSQDLPSGGVYEQYF
TRBJ2-7 NA NA TRBV6-5 TGTGCCAGCAGGAGGACTACAGACTACGAGCAGTACTTC CASRRTTDYEQYF
TRBJ2-2 TRBD1 NA TRBV6-2/TRBV6-3 TGTGCCAGCAGCAAGGGACAGTACACCGGGGAGCTGTTTTTT CASSKGQYTGELFF
TRBJ2-3 NA few TRBV4-2 TGTGCCAGCAGCCAATACGGGTCCGAGCCGGATACGCAGTATTTT CASSQYGSEPDTQYF
TRBJ1-4 NA NA TRBV2 TGTGCCAGCAGTTTCCAGGATACAACTAATGAAAAACTGTTTTTT CASSFQDTTNEKLFF
TRBJ1-4 NA NA TRBV4-1 TGCGCCAGCAGTATCTACAGGGCAACTAATGAAAAACTGTTTTTT CASSIYRATNEKLFF
TRBJ2-3 TRBD2 NA TRBV7-8 TGTGCCAGCAGCTCAGATATAGCGGGGGCGAGCACAGATACGCAGTATTTT CASSSDIAGASTDTQYF
TRBJ1-3 NA NA TRBV7-2 TGTGCCAGCAGCTGGGCGCAGACGGACTCTGGAAACACCATATATTTT CASSWAQTDSGNTIYF
TRBJ2-1 TRBD2 once TRBV6-5 TGTGCCAGCAGTTACGGCTTGGAGCGGGGGTGGGATGAGCAGTTCTTC CASSYGLERGWDEQFF
TRBJ1-4 NA few TRBV29-1 TGCAGCGTTACTTTGGCAACTAATGAAAAACTGTTTTTT CSVTLATNEKLFF
TRBJ2-3 NA few TRBV12-3/TRBV12-4 TGTGCCAGCAGTTTACTGGCCCCAGATACGCAGTATTTT CASSLLAPDTQYF
TRBJ1-5 NA NA TRBV28 TGTGCCAGCAGCACTACAGGGCCCCTACAAGGGAATCAGCCCCAGCATTTT CASSTTGPLQGNQPQHF
TRBJ2-7 NA NA TRBV6-7 TGTGCCAGCAGTTACTCGAGGAGTATGACAGTCGAATCCTACGAGCAGTACTTC CASSYSRSMTVESYEQYF
TRBJ2-2 NA NA TRBV6-5 TGTGCCAGCACGAGGAATACGAACACCGGGGAGCTGTTTTTT CASTRNTNTGELFF
TRBJ1-1 NA NA TRBV28 TGTGCCAGCAGTCCACAGGGCACTGAAGCTTTCTTT CASSPQGTEAFF
TRBJ2-1 NA NA TRBV27 TGTGCCAGCAGTGTCGGGACAACTTCCTACAATGAGCAGTTCTTC CASSVGTTSYNEQFF
TRBJ1-3 NA once TRBV3-1/TRBV3-2 TGTGCCAGCAGCCGAGGCTCTGGAAACACCATATATTTT CASSRGSGNTIYF
TRBJ1-4 TRBD1 NA TRBV6-2/TRBV6-3 TGTGCCAGCAGTCACCGACAGGGGAATGAAAAACTGTTTTTT CASSHRQGNEKLFF
TRBJ2-7 NA NA TRBV5-6 TGTGCCAGCAGCTTCTTCGGGACTGCGTACGAGCAGTACTTC CASSFFGTAYEQYF
TRBJ2-1 TRBD1 once TRBV6-5 TGTGCCAGCACCGGGACAGGACACAATGAGCAGTTCTTC CASTGTGHNEQFF
TRBJ2-1 TRBD2 NA TRBV10-3 TGTGCCATCGCCCTCATAAGCGGGGGGAGAGATGAGCAGTTCTTC CAIALISGGRDEQFF
TRBJ1-2 TRBD1 NA TRBV5-1 TGCGCCAGCAGCTCCGGGACAGCAAACTATGGCTACACCTTC CASSSGTANYGYTF
TRBJ1-2 TRBD1 NA TRBV18 TGTGCCAGCTCACTCTCGGGACAGGGTACCTATGGCTACACCTTC CASSLSGQGTYGYTF
TRBJ1-6 NA NA TRBV7-2 TGTGCCAGCAGCCCCCGGACAGCCTCGAATTCACCCCTCCACTTT CASSPRTASNSPLHF
TRBJ1-2 TRBD1 NA TRBV7-9 TGTGCCAGCAGCTTAGGGGACAGCCATGGCTACACCTTC CASSLGDSHGYTF
TRBJ1-3 NA NA TRBV18 TGTGCCAGCTCACCACCCGGGGCTGGAAACACCATATATTTT CASSPPGAGNTIYF
TRBJ2-2 NA NA TRBV5-4 TGTGCCAGCAGCTCCGACACCGGGGAGCTGTTTTTT CASSSDTGELFF
TRBJ2-1 TRBD2 NA TRBV6-5 TGTGCCAGCAGGGGGGAGGGAGGGAATGAGCAGTTCTTC CASRGEGGNEQFF
TRBJ1-2 TRBD1 NA TRBV9 TGTGCCAGCAGCACCACAGGGGGCTGGGACTACACCTTC CASSTTGGWDYTF
TRBJ2-1 NA NA TRBV29-1 TGCAGCGTTCCAGGGCAGTTCTTC CSVPGQFF